The text below deals with one TCR beta chain. Its antigen is as yet unknown. This sample was taken from a study of T cells in narcolepsy. This CDR3 contains 16 residues. Trimming cost V 7 bases and J 4 bases; bases outside gene matches: 11. Per the germline V gene, CDR1 is MNHNY and CDR2 is SVGAGI (reference sequence). Data came from immunoSEQ multiplex PCR; TCRdb stores just in-frame clones and leaves some out. Here the sample spans tens of thousands of clones, around 90% being singletons. Study-wide results and limits: Same-patient CSF and blood CD4+ T cell clonotypes included HCRT-specific and TRIB2-specific autoreactive ones. Reportedly, autoreactive clonotypes were serially detected in patients' blood but not controls'.

The chain is built from TRBV6-6 and TRBJ1-5; TRBD1 agrees at 9 bases. The sequence came from a human donor with narcolepsy. What was sequenced was CD45RA- memory CD4+ T cells from PBMCs. CDR3 sequence reads: CASTSDSDRGNQPQHF. The CDR3 DNA reads TGTGCCAGCACTTCCGACTCGGACAGGGGAAATCAGCCCCAGCATTTT.